This T cell receptor beta chain emerged from a study of radiotherapy plus CTLA-4 blockade in lung cancer. Study context: Objective response was observed in 18% of patients, and disease control in roughly 31%.

Libraries were prepared by immunoSEQ multiplex PCR; TCRdb keeps only in-frame clonotypes and omits some of them. The sample records 35,000 to 40,000 clones, 65% to 90% being singletons. Details on this clone: Antigen specificity is unknown.

The CDR3 consists of 15 residues. Losses at the gene ends were 4 bases for V and 0 bases for J; bases not matched to a gene: 3. Germline V CDR1 and CDR2: SNHLY, FYNNEI. Study-wide findings and caveats: In blood, TCR clones derived from the tumor expanded after radiotherapy plus ipilimumab.

V and J are TRBV2 and TRBJ2-1; 7 bases map to TRBD2. Sequenced material: peripheral blood, taken from a patient treated with radiotherapy plus ipilimumab. The origin of this receptor is a human donor with non-small cell lung cancer whose response to radiotherapy plus ipilimumab could not be evaluated. CDR3: CASSVWGGSYNEQFF. The CDR3 DNA sequence: TGTGCCAGCAGTGTTTGGGGGGGCTCCTACAATGAGCAGTTCTTC.